A selection of T cell receptor beta chains follows, all from one sample in a study of CD8+CD57+ T cells in acquired aplastic anemia. TCRdb independently ran MiXCR on the reads; one entry per CDR3 protein. The sample shows about 120,000 distinct CDR3 sequences, 58% of them seen only once. Input material: sorted CD4+, CD8+, or CD8+CD57+ T cells (not recorded which) from PBMCs. Receptor source: a human donor with aplastic anemia. Both conserved end residues are part of each CDR3. The D gene is left open where the match is weak. Only part of the rows carry a size: once, few, many, or a class if the clone is expanded.

>-|TRBV7-9|TRBJ2-1|-
CASSPPDLF
TGTGCCAGCAGCCCTCCGGACCTCTTC
>-|TRBV19|TRBJ2-5|-
CASSIDRTAGETQYF
TGTGCCAGTAGTATAGATCGGACGGCAGGGGAGACCCAGTACTTC
>TRBD2|TRBV12-3/TRBV12-4|TRBJ2-2|-
CASREAGGFTGELFF
TGTGCCAGCAGGGAAGCGGGGGGGTTCACCGGGGAGCTGTTTTTT
>TRBD2|TRBV20-1|TRBJ2-7|many
CSARDLLAGLPYEQYF
TGCAGTGCTAGAGATCTCCTAGCGGGGTTACCCTACGAGCAGTACTTC
>-|TRBV5-1|TRBJ2-1|many
CASSLGEGPLNEQFF
TGCGCCAGCAGCCTCGGTGAGGGGCCTTTGAATGAGCAGTTCTTC
>TRBD1|TRBV12-3/TRBV12-4|TRBJ2-5|many
CASSLGQGETQYF
TGTGCCAGCAGTTTGGGACAGGGGGAGACCCAGTACTTC
>-|TRBV5-1|TRBJ2-7|-
CASSLEGQFYEQYF
TGCGCCAGCAGCTTGGAGGGGCAGTTCTACGAGCAGTACTTC
>-|TRBV11-2|TRBJ2-7|-
CASSLRAGGVEQYF
TGTGCCAGCAGCTTAAGAGCTGGGGGCGTCGAGCAGTACTTC
>TRBD1|TRBV27|TRBJ2-7|many
CASSRSGQGYEQYF
TGTGCCAGCAGCCGGTCGGGACAGGGCTACGAGCAGTACTTC
>-|TRBV19|TRBJ2-7|many
CASSKWDNREQYF
TGTGCCAGTAGTAAATGGGACAACCGCGAGCAGTACTTC
>TRBD2|TRBV9|TRBJ2-7|once
CASSPITGTSGEQYF
TGTGCCAGCAGCCCGATAACCGGGACTAGCGGCGAGCAGTACTTC
>-|TRBV6-1|TRBJ2-4|once
CASSWTEDIQYF
TGTGCCAGCAGTTGGACAGAAGACATTCAGTACTTC
>-|TRBV28|TRBJ1-1|-
CASIGGANTEAFF
TGTGCCAGCATAGGCGGAGCGAACACTGAAGCTTTCTTT
>-|TRBV20-1|TRBJ1-2|-
CSARDLESSNYGYTF
TGCAGTGCTAGAGATCTGGAGAGCTCGAACTATGGCTACACCTTC
>TRBD2|TRBV12-3/TRBV12-4|TRBJ2-5|many
CASSLATSGEETQYF
TGTGCCAGCAGTTTAGCGACTAGCGGTGAAGAGACCCAGTACTTC
>-|TRBV29-1|TRBJ2-1|-
CSVEHHSYNEQFF
TGCAGCGTTGAACACCACTCCTACAATGAGCAGTTCTTC